This TCR beta chain was captured by sequencing in a study of breast tumors, draining lymph nodes, adjacent tissues. Each CDR3 protein gets one entry after TCRdb re-called the multiplex PCR reads with MiXCR. The sample holds around 100,000 distinct CDR3 sequences, 21% seen once. This clonotype has at least ten counts. Samples came from axillary lymph nodes draining the breast cancer. This CDR3 region has 15 residues. Per germline, CDR1 DFQATT and CDR2 SNEGSKA (reference sequence). V was pared by 1 base and J by 3 bases, with 3 bases of the junction left unmatched. The sequenced sample was axillary lymph node tissue. The origin of this receptor is a female donor with breast cancer. Some clones in this sample may be carry-over from other donors' samples. The chain links TRBV20-1 to TRBJ2-1, with TRBD2 identical over 10 bases. As DNA, the CDR3 is TGCAGTGCTAGAGTGGCTAGCGGGAGCTACAATGAGCAGTTCTTC. Its protein is CSARVASGSYNEQFF.